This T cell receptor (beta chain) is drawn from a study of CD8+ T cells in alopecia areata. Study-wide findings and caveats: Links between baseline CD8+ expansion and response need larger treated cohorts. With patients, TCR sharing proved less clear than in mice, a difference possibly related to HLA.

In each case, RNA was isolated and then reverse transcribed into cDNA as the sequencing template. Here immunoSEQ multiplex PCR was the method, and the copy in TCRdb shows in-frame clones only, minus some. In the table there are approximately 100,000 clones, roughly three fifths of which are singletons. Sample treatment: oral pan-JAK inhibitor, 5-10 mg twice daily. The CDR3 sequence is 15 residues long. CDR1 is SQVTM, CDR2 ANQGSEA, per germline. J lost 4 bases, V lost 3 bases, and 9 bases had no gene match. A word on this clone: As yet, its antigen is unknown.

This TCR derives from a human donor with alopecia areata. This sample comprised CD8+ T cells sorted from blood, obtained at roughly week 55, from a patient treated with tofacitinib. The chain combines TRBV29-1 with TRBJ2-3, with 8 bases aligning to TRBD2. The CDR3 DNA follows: TGCAGCGTTGATATACGGGGGGGCCTCGCAGATACGCAGTATTTT. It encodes CSVDIRGGLADTQYF.